What follows is one T cell receptor (beta chain) and its context. Its antigen remains undetermined. Qualities for individual bases were not recorded, and no much larger clone is one base off. TCR beta CDR3 regions were amplified from RNA transcripts for repertoire sequencing. HTBI primers and the Qiagen OneStep RT-PCR kit were used in a first-round RT-PCR, which was followed by a second-round multiplex PCR, size selection and purification. Sequencing of the libraries was carried out on an Illumina HiSeq2000 in paired-end mode with 100 bp reads. On the study's bioinformatics: SOAPnuke was used to process the reads, removing any read that contained adapters or uncalled bases, had a mean Phred below 15, or lacked an exact match to the constant primer or identifier. High-quality paired reads were merged with COPE v1.2.5. Each unique nucleotide sequence was defined as a clonotype, and clonotypes were aligned to IMGT TRB V, D and J references with MiTCR v1.1. The analysis was limited to V-J combinations with a frequency above 0.0001, which together covered 99.2% of the repertoires. A TCR clonal expansion and chaos score per V-J combination was defined as the ratio of F50 clonal expansion to chaos observed in the TCRdist matrix. Welch's t-statistics and random forest were used to reduce features to over ten V-J combinations, which were fed into a naive Bayes classifier. The Morisita-Horn index was used to measure how similar the thyroid and blood repertoires were. TCRdb handled the public reads itself, with Q25 trimming in fastp and clone calling in MiXCR, and kept productive beta chains. A single entry per CDR3 protein holds the most common genes and DNA from its merged rows. The V and J calls shown here were made by TCRdb, not taken from the authors' results. The sample has nearly 400,000 distinct CDR3 sequences on record, approximately 20% of them singletons. Of the sample, more than 1.5% is held by the ten largest clones.

This sample was taken from a study of Graves' ophthalmopathy and Graves' hyperthyroidism (dated by TCRdb to 2017 to 2018). Regarding the complete study: Peripheral blood was collected at initial diagnosis, prior to any treatment. TCR beta repertoire signatures were used to distinguish Graves' ophthalmopathy from Graves' hyperthyroidism and to predict progression to ophthalmopathy. In total, approximately 130 blood samples were TCR-sequenced: around 42 ophthalmopathy, approximately 80 hyperthyroidism and some 17 hyperthyroidism-to-ophthalmopathy patients. To explore V-J signatures distinguishing ophthalmopathy from hyperthyroidism, a discovery set of approximately 100 patients (around 42 ophthalmopathy, about 57 stable hyperthyroidism) was enrolled. An independent validation cohort comprised some 19 hyperthyroidism patients and 15 to 17 patients who later progressed from hyperthyroidism to ophthalmopathy. In more than five hyperthyroidism patients, the T-cell repertoires found in thyroid tissue were compared with those found in blood. Once sampling was done, hyperthyroidism patients were given methimazole at a starting dose of 30 mg daily, while ophthalmopathy patients were given high-dose intravenous methylprednisolone. For training and testing, the 100 or so patients in the discovery cohort were randomly divided in a 7:3 ratio.

Ophthalmopathy patients had moderately to severely active disease, Clinical Activity Score of at least 3, NOSPECS grade of at least 4, and disease duration under 3 months. Anyone with other autoimmune diseases, uncontrolled infections, pregnancy or lactation was excluded from the study. Diagnosis was based on clinical symptoms, serum thyroxine, TRAb, thyroid ultrasound and orbital computed tomography. Ficoll-Paque density gradient centrifugation was used to isolate PBMCs from approximately 10 ml of fresh peripheral blood. Total RNA was extracted with Trizol reagent and quality-checked on an Agilent 2100 Bioanalyzer. Study-level results and caveats: In cross-validation, the 13-signature model distinguished ophthalmopathy from stable hyperthyroidism with approximately 88% sensitivity and about 84% specificity, and in the test set the corresponding values were about 80% and 75%. Most of the expanded thyroid clonotypes with a frequency above 0.001 were also detected in blood, and it was suggested that the thyroid immune response may be reflected by blood repertoires. In validation, the model predicted ophthalmopathy progression with about 64% sensitivity and 72.22% specificity; fewer than 15 predicted patients were CT-confirmed with GO in a median of about 7.1 months. Sample size was not statistically predetermined, and group allocation was not concealed from the investigators.

V and J are truncated by 5 bases and 8 bases respectively, leaving an intervening sequence of 12 bases. Sequences MDHEN (CDR1) and SYDVKM (CDR2) are obtained from the germline V gene. Taken from cysteine to phenylalanine, the CDR3 has 12 residues. The entry retains the CDR3 DNA only, 36 bases that are in frame from base 1. The sequence was obtained from a young woman with Graves' ophthalmopathy. Donor details come from another sample of the same person, matched by shared clones. The sample consisted of peripheral blood. The sequence joins TRBV28 to TRBJ1-1; the D gene is not confidently resolved. In nucleotide form, the sequence is TGTGCCAGCAGTCCGGCGTCCGGGGAAGCTTTCTTT. Translated, this gives CASSPASGEAFF. The full variable domain, completed from the reference TRBV28 and TRBJ1-1 proteins outside the CDR3, reads DVKVTQSSRYLVKRTGEKVFLECVQDMDHENMFWYRQDPGLGLRLIYFSYDVKMKEKGDIPEGYSVSREKKERFSLILESASTNQTSMYLCASSPASGEAFFGQGTRLTVV.